The 30 T cell receptor beta chains below all came from one sample that was sequenced in a study of beta chain features in type 1 diabetes (dated by TCRdb to between 2017 and 2018). Library preparation employed the immunoSEQ multiplex PCR assay. The entire amount of isolated RNA was reverse transcribed using the High Capacity cDNA Reverse Transcription Kit, so the sequenced TCRB transcripts were expressed ones. In its TCRdb copy, this immuneACCESS table keeps in-frame sequences only and misses some clones. Where compared with another copy, unresolved V genes explain less than half of these, and the others have no known cause. The sample table lists some 300,000 clones, approximately 8.1% of them with a count of one. The top ten clonotypes cover more than 1% of the sample. Sequenced material: central memory CD4+ T cells from blood. The receptors stem from a woman younger than 35 in good health.

The rearrangement uses TRBV7-2 and TRBJ2-3; D unresolved. CDR3 length: 13 residues. V shed 0 bases and J shed 1 base, with 2 bases lying between them. Germline values: CDR1 SGHTA, CDR2 FQGNSA. CDR3 protein: CASSLARTDTQYF. The CDR3 coding sequence is TGTGCCAGCAGCTTAGCCCGCACAGATACGCAGTATTTT.

The gene calls are TRBV11-3 and TRBJ2-1, with TRBD2 matching over 7 bases. V dropped 5 bases and J dropped 8; count of bases not matched to a gene: 3. There are 12 residues in the CDR3. From germline, CDR1 is SGHNT and CDR2 YENEEA. CDR3 loop: CASSRTSHEQFF. The CDR3 nucleotides are TGTGCCAGCAGCCGGACTAGTCATGAGCAGTTCTTC. The variable domain in full, with the rest retrieved from reference TRBV11-3 and TRBJ2-1, is EAGVVQSPRYKIIEKKQPVAFWCNPISGHNTLYWYLQNLGQGPELLIRYENEEAVDDSQLPKDRFSAERLKGVDSTLKIQPAELGDSAVYLCASSRTSHEQFFGPGTRLTVL.

This clone has a count of ten or more. This chain joins TRBV7-2 and TRBJ1-2; D unresolved. The CDR3 runs 14 residues. Germline values: CDR1 SGHTA, CDR2 FQGNSA. Trimming shortened V by 1 base and J by 6 bases, and 12 bases separated the two germline ends. The CDR3 DNA reads as TGTGCCAGCAGCTTAGGGAGTGGGAGTGATGGCTACACCTTC. Its protein product is CASSLGSGSDGYTF.

This clone turned up a few times. The chain uses TRBV7-3 and TRBJ2-6; D is unclear. The CDR3 totals 17 residues. The V gene's germline CDR1 is SGHTA and CDR2 FQGTGA. Trimming stripped 4 bases from V and 0 bases from J, with 13 bases between. CDR3: CASSSGRQVSGANVLTF. The CDR3 DNA is TGTGCCAGCAGCTCGGGCAGACAAGTCTCTGGGGCCAACGTCCTGACTTTC.

This clone was seen ten or more times. The V call is TRBV7-2, the J call TRBJ1-4, with 8 bases identical to TRBD1. Trimming removed 4 bases from V and 3 bases from J; junction bases left unmatched: 7. Germline CDR1 and CDR2: SGHTA and FQGNSA. The CDR3 spans 16 residues. The CDR3 sequence: CASSSRAGQANEKLFF. The CDR3 coding sequence is TGTGCCAGCAGCTCGAGGGCGGGACAGGCTAATGAAAAACTGTTTTTT.

This clone was seen only a few times. The rearrangement links TRBV19 to TRBJ1-1, with D perhaps TRBD1 (6 bases). Trimming removed 9 bases at V and 4 bases at J, with 15 bases between. CDR3 length: 13 amino acids. Germline values: CDR1 LNHDA, CDR2 SQIVND (reference sequence). In DNA, the CDR3 is TGTGCCAGCCGGAAGGGGGGCACCACTGAAGCTTTCTTT. Protein sequence: CASRKGGTTEAFF.

The CDR3 reads CASSPGLARTDTQYF. In DNA form, the CDR3 reads TGTGCCAGCAGCCCGGGCCTAGCTCGCACAGATACGCAGTATTTT. The chain combines TRBV5-6 with TRBJ2-3; D possibly corresponds to TRBD2 (5 bases). Germline CDR1 is SGHDT and CDR2 is YYEEEE. The CDR3 consists of 15 residues. The V and J ends lost 4 bases and 1 base respectively, with 13 bases between them. Full variable domain (remainder filled in from reference TRBV5-6 and TRBJ2-3): DAGVTQSPTHLIKTRGQQVTLRCSPKSGHDTVSWYQQALGQGPQFIFQYYEEEERQRGNFPDRFSGHQFPNYSSELNVNALLLGDSALYLCASSPGLARTDTQYFGPGTRLTVL.

This clone was found a few times. As DNA, the CDR3 is TGCGCCAGCAGCTTAGAACCATATAGCGGGGTACAAGAGACCCAGTACTTC. Translating it yields CASSLEPYSGVQETQYF. The chain joins TRBV5-1 to TRBJ2-5; 8 bases fit TRBD2. CDR3 size: 17 residues. CDR1 and CDR2 from the germline V gene are SGHRS and YFSETQ. The ends lost 2 bases at V and 2 bases at J; junction bases unmatched: 11.

A few counts support this clone. The chain employs TRBV4-3 and TRBJ1-1; D is perhaps TRBD1 (5 bases). V shed 3 bases and J shed 3 bases, with 8 bases lying between them. CDR3 length: 13 amino acids. Per the germline V gene, CDR1 is LGHNA and CDR2 is YSLEER. The CDR3 sequence is CASSQIGDTEAFF. CDR3 bases: TGCGCCAGCAGCCAGATAGGGGACACTGAAGCTTTCTTT.

This chain uses TRBV11-1 with TRBJ2-3, with a possible D match to TRBD1 (6 bases). The V end lost 6 bases, the J end lost 4 bases, and 14 bases lay between the germline ends. From germline, CDR1 is SGHAT and CDR2 FQDESV (reference sequence). The CDR3 length is 14 residues. CDR3 nucleotide sequence: TGTGCCAGCAGGGACAGTAGATCGCCAGATACGCAGTATTTT. Encoded protein: CASRDSRSPDTQYF.

This clone appeared many times. The rearrangement joins TRBV2 to TRBJ2-1; TRBD2 agrees at 13 bases. The V and J ends lost 5 bases and 7 bases, in that order; junction bases with no gene match: 11. The CDR3 has 17 amino acids. Germline CDR1 reads SNHLY; CDR2 reads FYNNEI. The CDR3 nucleotides are TGTGCCAGCAGTCAGGATCGACTAGCGGGAGGACGAAATGAGCAGTTCTTC. Residues: CASSQDRLAGGRNEQFF.

This clone has only a few counts. This chain links TRBV29-1 with TRBJ2-3; 7 nucleotides agree with TRBD2. Germline assignment: CDR1 SQVTM and CDR2 ANQGSEA. The CDR3 is 13 amino acids. Trimming took 5 bases from V and 0 from J; bases not matched to a gene: 2. The CDR3 sequence: CSVLAASTDTQYF. CDR3 in DNA: TGCAGCGTTCTAGCGGCTAGCACAGATACGCAGTATTTT.

In this sample, this clone turned up a few times. The rearrangement joins TRBV5-1 to TRBJ1-1; TRBD1 matches 7 bases. Trimming took 4 bases from V and 0 from J; bases not matched to a gene: 3. The germline CDR1 and CDR2 sequences are SGHRS and YFSETQ. The CDR3 extends over 14 amino acids. The CDR3 is CASSVDRMNTEAFF. The CDR3 DNA reads as TGCGCCAGCAGCGTGGACAGGATGAACACTGAAGCTTTCTTT.

This clone has more than one count but fewer than ten. As DNA, the CDR3 is TGTGCCAGCAGTAGCCAGCTAAACACTGAAGCTTTCTTT. It is translated as CASSSQLNTEAFF. The chain is built from TRBV6-4 and TRBJ1-1; no firm D call. Germline V gives CDR1 MRHNA, CDR2 SNTAGT. Trimming cost V 5 bases and J 2 bases, with 9 bases left between them. This CDR3 spans 13 amino acids.

The chain links TRBV6-5 to TRBJ2-1; D might be TRBD2 (7 bases). The CDR3 length is 14 residues. Germline CDR1 is MNHEY and CDR2 is SVGAGI. Trimming left V 6 bases short and J 8 bases short, with 17 bases between. CDR3 sequence (DNA): TGTGCCAGCAGGAGACAAGGGGGGGCGGATGAGCAGTTCTTC. This sequence encodes CASRRQGGADEQFF.

The V gene is TRBV29-1, the J gene TRBJ1-2; D remains ambiguous. The length of the CDR3 is 12 residues. Trimming removed 6 bases at V and 7 bases at J, with 15 bases between. Germline assignment: CDR1 SQVTM and CDR2 ANQGSEA. The CDR3: CSVFRDAGGYTF. The CDR3 DNA is TGCAGCGTGTTTCGGGATGCTGGTGGCTACACCTTC.

V usage is TRBV9 and J usage is TRBJ2-2; a weak D match, TRBD1 (8 bases). The V end was cut by 5 bases, the J end by 2 bases, with 16 bases between. Germline loops: CDR1 SGDLS, CDR2 YYNGEE. CDR3 length equals 16 residues. Here the CDR3 DNA reads TGTGCCAGCAGGGCAGGGGGCGGGAGTAACACCGGGGAGCTGTTTTTT. The encoded protein is CASRAGGGSNTGELFF.

This clone showed up just a few times. The rearrangement joins TRBV7-2 to TRBJ2-7, with 7 bases matching TRBD1. The CDR3 is 14 amino acids. The germline CDR1 and CDR2 sequences are SGHTA and FQGNSA. V was pared by 3 bases and J by 4 bases, with 6 bases of the junction left unmatched. Written as DNA, the CDR3 is TGTGCCAGCAGCTTTTTGGGGACAGAGTACGAGCAGTACGTC. This translates into CASSFLGTEYEQYV.

This clone was seen more than once but under ten times. CDR3 protein: CASRVMAYQETQYF. The CDR3 DNA reads TGTGCCAGCAGAGTCATGGCGTACCAAGAGACCCAGTACTTC. The chain combines TRBV7-2 with TRBJ2-5; D not certain. This CDR3 comprises 14 residues. Deletions cut 6 bases from V and 0 bases from J, with 11 bases between. CDR1 and CDR2 from the germline V gene are SGHTA and FQGNSA.

This clone has ten or more counts. The chain has TRBV5-6 and TRBJ2-7; D is undetermined. The CDR3 totals 13 residues. Germline-derived CDR1 and CDR2 are SGHDT and YYEEEE. The V gene lost 0 bases and the J gene lost 0 bases, with 4 bases spanning the gap. In DNA, the CDR3 is TGTGCCAGCAGCTTGGTGAGCTCCTACGAGCAGTACGTC. This gives the protein CASSLVSSYEQYV.

This chain uses TRBV25-1 with TRBJ1-5, with a possible D match to TRBD1 (6 bases). Trimming shortened V by 6 bases and J by 7 bases, and 10 bases separated the two germline ends. The CDR3 runs to 12 residues. In germline, CDR1 is MGHDK, CDR2 SYGVNS. The CDR3 bases are TGTGCCAGCAGGTACAGGGAACAGCCCCAGCATTTT. It translates to CASRYREQPQHF.

This clone occurred many times. The chain recombines TRBV7-8 with TRBJ2-3; TRBD2 is a possible D gene (5 bases). Germline values: CDR1 SGHVS, CDR2 FQNEAQ. CDR3 length equals 15 residues. Trimming left V 7 bases short and J 0 bases short, with 14 bases between. The CDR3 sequence is CASTPRDTSTDTQYF. CDR3 coding DNA: TGTGCCAGCACCCCGAGGGATACTAGCACAGATACGCAGTATTTT.

This chain connects TRBV4-2 to TRBJ2-3; TRBD2 might be the D (5 bases). V lost 0 bases and J 4 bases, leaving 11 bases between the germline ends. The CDR3 loop spans 15 amino acids. The germline V gene has CDR1 LGHNA and CDR2 YNFKEQ. CDR3 sequence (DNA): TGTGCCAGCAGCCAAGATTTGCGGGCTCCAGATACGCAGTATTTT. Its translation: CASSQDLRAPDTQYF.

There are a few counts of this clone. The chain links TRBV2 to TRBJ2-5; D is possibly TRBD1 or TRBD2 (5 bases each). Deletions cut 5 bases from V and 9 bases from J, with 10 bases between. The CDR3 extends over 11 amino acids. CDR1 is SNHLY and CDR2 is FYNNEI in the germline V gene. The CDR3 sequence is CASSPREPQYF. Written as DNA, the CDR3 is TGTGCCAGCAGTCCCAGGGAGCCCCAGTACTTC.

This clone showed up many times. The rearrangement joins TRBV15 to TRBJ2-5; D gene ambiguous. The CDR3 consists of 13 residues. Trimming removed 1 base at V and 5 bases at J, with 8 bases between. Germline lookup yields CDR1 LNHNV and CDR2 YYDKDF (reference sequence). Here the CDR3 reads CATSRGRSETQYF. In DNA, the CDR3 is TGTGCCACCAGCAGAGGCAGGAGTGAGACCCAGTACTTC.

The chain uses TRBV6-5 and TRBJ1-3; D is unresolved. From germline, CDR1 is MNHEY and CDR2 SVGAGI. There are 11 residues in the CDR3. V lost 5 bases, J lost 6 bases, and 5 bases lay in between. CDR3 sequence reads: CASSEENTIYF. The CDR3 coding sequence is TGTGCCAGCAGTGAGGAAAACACCATATATTTT.

This clone was recorded many times. V and J are TRBV28 and TRBJ1-1, with unresolved D. The CDR3 consists of 13 residues. Germline values: CDR1 MDHEN, CDR2 SYDVKM. V shed 5 bases and J shed 6 bases, with 13 bases lying between them. In nucleotides, the CDR3 is TGTGCCAGCAGTCCGCTTTCCCGGGCTGAAGCTTTCTTT. Its translation: CASSPLSRAEAFF.

This clone has only a few counts. This sequence joins TRBV5-5 and TRBJ1-3, with D tentatively TRBD1 (5 bases). This CDR3 has 15 residues. Germline CDR1 reads SGHKS; CDR2 reads YYEKEE (reference sequence). With 4 bases removed from V and 0 bases from J, the gap between germline ends came to 11 bases. The CDR3 nucleotides are TGTGCCAGCAGCCCCCGGGGGGTCTCTGGAAACACCATATATTTT. Amino acids: CASSPRGVSGNTIYF.

The gene calls are TRBV4-3 and TRBJ2-3, with 8 bases matching TRBD1. Looked up from germline, CDR1 is LGHNA and CDR2 is YSLEER. The CDR3 runs 16 residues. V shed 0 bases, J shed 4 bases, and the junction held 6 bases outside the gene matches. The CDR3 DNA follows: TGCGCCAGCAGCCAAGATAACAGGGGGTACGCAGATACGCAGTATTTT. This codes for CASSQDNRGYADTQYF.

The chain links TRBV5-1 to TRBJ1-2, with TRBD1 identical over 9 bases. This CDR3 spans 13 amino acids. The J segment lost 4 bases and the V segment lost 4 bases, leaving 2 bases of the junction unmatched. Looked up from germline, CDR1 is SGHRS and CDR2 is YFSETQ. CDR3 residues: CASSVGQGYGYTF. DNA of the CDR3: TGCGCCAGCAGCGTGGGACAGGGCTATGGCTACACCTTC.